This note documents a single TCR beta chain sequence. This entry comes from a study of blood T cell repertoires in COVID-19. Study summary: Samples of COVID-19 (acute and convalescent) were obtained from the United States, Italy and Spain.

Per the study methods: Amplification from reference gene primers served as the basis for estimated nucleated cell counts. Measured with immunoSEQ multiplex PCR; TCRdb has only the in-frame clones, and not every one. The DNA gave D and trimming, while V, J and clone size come from that table. The repertoire holds 150,000 to 250,000 clones, about 86% seen once, with 7% to 9% in the top ten. The germline V gene has CDR1 SQVTM and CDR2 ANQGSEA. The CDR3 has 16 residues. V shed 3 bases and J 0 bases; nucleotides not matched to a gene: 5. The clonotype originates from a man in his forties who had recovered from COVID-19. The sample was PBMCs or T cells enriched from blood (not recorded which). The gene calls are TRBV29-1 and TRBJ2-3; 11 bases are shared with TRBD2. The CDR3 DNA follows: TGCAGCGTTGATACTAGCGGGGGCCTGAGCACAGATACGCAGTATTTT. Translated, it gives CSVDTSGGLSTDTQYF.